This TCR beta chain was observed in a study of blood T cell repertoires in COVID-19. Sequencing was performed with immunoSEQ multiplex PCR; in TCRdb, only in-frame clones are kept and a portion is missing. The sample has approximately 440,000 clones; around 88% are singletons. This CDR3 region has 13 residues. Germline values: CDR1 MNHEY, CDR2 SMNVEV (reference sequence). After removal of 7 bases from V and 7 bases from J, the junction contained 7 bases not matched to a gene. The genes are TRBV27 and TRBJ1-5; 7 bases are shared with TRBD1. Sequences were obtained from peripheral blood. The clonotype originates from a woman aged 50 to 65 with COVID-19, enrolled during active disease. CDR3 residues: CASTTGAAQPQHF. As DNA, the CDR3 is TGTGCCAGCACAACAGGGGCGGCACAGCCCCAGCATTTT.